The sequence of this TCR beta chain was determined in a study of sequential checkpoint blockade in melanoma. On the study more broadly: Randomization was 1:1 between first-line nivolumab→ipilimumab and ipilimumab→nivolumab. Maintenance nivolumab came after either treatment sequence.

Assay: immunoSEQ multiplex PCR; the TCRdb copy retains only in-frame clones and omits some. The table has under 40,000 clones, roughly 88% seen once; the top ten hold 9.5% to 15%. This CDR3 has 12 residues. CDR1 is MDHEN and CDR2 is SYDVKM in the germline V gene. Trimming stripped 5 bases from V and 13 bases from J, with 16 bases between. Regarding treatment: randomized to nivolumab then ipilimumab (arm A) or the reverse (arm B). Patients had received no earlier DNA-damaging chemotherapy. Live CD3+CD8+ CD19− CD56− cells were sorted from PBMCs. V usage is TRBV28 and J usage is TRBJ2-3; D is uncertain. Sample: CD8+ T cells sorted from blood (inferred from file names), taken from a patient given nivolumab and ipilimumab in sequence. The sequence was collected from a human donor with melanoma. The CDR3 reads CASSAPRGPEYF. The CDR3 DNA follows: TGTGCCAGCAGTGCCCCTCGCGGCCCGGAGTATTTT.